This T cell receptor (beta chain) was sequenced for a study of control samples from healthy donors and cancer patients. The germline CDR1 and CDR2 sequences are SGHAT and FQNNGV. The ends lost 1 base at V and 0 bases at J; junction bases unmatched: 2. This CDR3 comprises 15 residues. The repertoire was sequenced with immunoSEQ multiplex PCR; TCRdb's copy has only in-frame clones and lacks some. The table records approximately 120,000 clones, 85% to 95% of them present only once. This clone has a handful of counts. The rearrangement links TRBV11-2 to TRBJ2-5, with TRBD1 identical over 7 bases. The receptor's source is an older man with head and neck cancer. The sample consisted of PBMCs. CDR3 in DNA: TGTGCCAGCAGCTTAGTGGGGACAGACCAAGAGACCCAGTACTTC. Residues: CASSLVGTDQETQYF.